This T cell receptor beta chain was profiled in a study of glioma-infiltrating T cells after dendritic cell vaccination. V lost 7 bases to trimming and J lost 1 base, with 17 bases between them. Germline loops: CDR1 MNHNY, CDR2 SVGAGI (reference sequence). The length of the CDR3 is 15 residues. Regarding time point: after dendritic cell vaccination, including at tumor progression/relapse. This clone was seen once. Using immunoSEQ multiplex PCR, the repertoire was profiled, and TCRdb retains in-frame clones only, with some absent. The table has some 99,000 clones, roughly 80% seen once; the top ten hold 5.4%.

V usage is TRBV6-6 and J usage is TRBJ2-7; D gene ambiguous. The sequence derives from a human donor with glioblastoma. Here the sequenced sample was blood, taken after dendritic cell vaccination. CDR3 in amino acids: CASNHNPDTSYEQYF. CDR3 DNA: TGTGCCAGCAACCACAATCCCGACACATCCTACGAGCAGTACTTC.